The T cell receptor (beta chain) described here comes from a study of identical twins. This clonotype was detected ten times or more. Its antigen is not identified. Each CDR3 protein is one row after TCRdb ran MiXCR on the 5' RACE reads. The sample consists of hundreds of thousands of distinct CDR3 sequences, around 6.8% of them appearing once. Study outcomes and limitations: With beta out-of-frame sequences, excess sharing by twins was weaker.

This CDR3 spans 12 amino acids. The germline V and J ends were trimmed by 6 bases and 3 bases, with 9 bases remaining between them. The germline V gene encodes CDR1 MDHEN and CDR2 SYDVKM. These same records also appear under a second study, on yellow fever vaccine responses in identical twins.

This chain joins TRBV28 and TRBJ2-7, with a possible D match to TRBD2 (5 bases). The receptor was derived from a woman aged 18-29 years in good health. Sequencing was carried out using memory (CD45RO+) T cells sorted from blood. DNA for the CDR3: TGTGCCAGCAGGTTTCGGGACTACGAGCAGTACTTC. This sequence encodes CASRFRDYEQYF.